This entry lists 26 T cell receptor beta chains sequenced from one sample in a study of blood T cell repertoires in COVID-19. Only in-frame clones appear in the TCRdb table, and some are missing; sequencing was by immunoSEQ multiplex PCR. The sample carries fewer than 300,000 clones, less than 85% recorded once. Specimen: PBMCs or T cells enriched from blood (not recorded which). The origin of the receptors is a woman aged 45-65 years who had recovered from COVID-19.

The chain combines TRBV18 with TRBJ2-5; 8 nucleotides line up with TRBD1. With 3 bases clipped from V and 4 bases from J, the junction kept 10 bases outside the gene matches. Germline V gene lookup returns CDR1 KGHSH and CDR2 LQKENI. The CDR3 has 16 amino acids. CDR3 DNA sequence: TGTGCCAGCTCACCGCCCAGAGGACAGGGTGGAGAGACCCAGTACTTC. Its protein product is CASSPPRGQGGETQYF. Variable domain in full (rest from reference TRBV18 and TRBJ2-5): NAGVMQNPRHLVRRRGQEARLRCSPMKGHSHVYWYRQLPEEGLKFMVYLQKENIIDESGMPKERFSAEFPKEGPSILRIQQVVRGDSAAYFCASSPPRGQGGETQYFGPGTRLLVL.

For the CDR3, the DNA is TGTGCCAGCAGCCCCCGACAGGGGGCTGAAGCTTTCTTT. It specifies CASSPRQGAEAFF. The V and J genes are TRBV9 and TRBJ1-1; 9 positions match TRBD1. This CDR3 spans 13 amino acids. V lost 4 bases to trimming and J lost 6 bases; unmatched junction nucleotides: 4. CDR1 and CDR2 from the germline V gene are SGDLS and YYNGEE.

Only a few counts were recorded for this clone. The rearrangement links TRBV2 to TRBJ1-4, with D possibly being TRBD1 (6 bases). The V end lost 11 bases, the J end lost 5 bases, and 15 bases lay between the germline ends. Germline CDR1 and CDR2: SNHLY and FYNNEI. The CDR3 covers 13 residues. The DNA for the CDR3 is TGTGCCGGACAGACAGACCGAAATGAAAAACTGTTTTTT. It translates to CAGQTDRNEKLFF.

The chain uses TRBV18 and TRBJ1-5; D is unresolved. The V and J ends lost 2 bases and 4 bases respectively, with 12 bases between them. Germline CDR1 KGHSH, CDR2 LQKENI. The CDR3 sequence is 15 residues long. The CDR3 DNA sequence: TGTGCCAGCTCACCAGGGCTAGGCGGGAATCAGCCCCAGCATTTT. This gives the protein CASSPGLGGNQPQHF.

This chain links TRBV12-3 or TRBV12-4 with TRBJ1-3, with D perhaps matching TRBD1 (5 bases). Trimming removed 6 bases at V and 0 bases at J, with 6 bases between. This CDR3 has 13 amino acids. CDR3 region: CASRTVSGNTIYF. The DNA of the CDR3 is TGTGCCAGCAGGACAGTCTCTGGAAACACCATATATTTT.

This chain links TRBV4-1 with TRBJ1-1, with D tentatively TRBD1 (6 bases). Germline V lookup: CDR1 MGHRA, CDR2 YSYEKL. There are 15 residues in the CDR3. V was trimmed by 1 base and J by 5 bases, leaving 14 bases between them. In DNA form, the CDR3 reads TGCGCCAGCAGCCAAGTGACAGGTTATACGACTGAAGCTTTCTTT. It specifies CASSQVTGYTTEAFF.

This rearrangement joins TRBV19 to TRBJ1-3; D not resolved. The CDR3 length is 14 residues. V was pared by 7 bases and J by 0 bases, with 10 bases between. From germline, CDR1 is LNHDA and CDR2 SQIVND (reference sequence). CDR3 bases: TGTGCCAGTACCATCGGGGTCTCTGGAAACACCATATATTTT. It translates to CASTIGVSGNTIYF.

The chain uses TRBV27 and TRBJ2-7; D remains ambiguous. Looked up from germline, CDR1 is MNHEY and CDR2 is SMNVEV (reference sequence). The V and J ends lost 0 bases and 4 bases respectively, with 13 bases between them. The CDR3 consists of 15 residues. CDR3 coding DNA: TGTGCCAGCAGTTTATCTGCCACAAGAACGTACGAGCAGTACTTC. This gives the protein CASSLSATRTYEQYF.

The chain links TRBV6-5 to TRBJ1-2, with 9 nucleotides matching TRBD1. V lost 4 bases and J lost 7; bases outside the gene matches: 4. Per the germline V gene, CDR1 is MNHEY and CDR2 is SVGAGI. The CDR3 is 13 amino acids. CDR3 loop: CASSLDRGGGYTF. DNA for the CDR3: TGTGCCAGCAGTTTGGACAGGGGTGGTGGCTACACCTTC.

The chain recombines TRBV5-1 with TRBJ1-3; possible D gene TRBD1, 6 bases. Looked up from germline, CDR1 is SGHRS and CDR2 is YFSETQ. The CDR3 length is 17 residues. V was cut by 0 bases and J by 0 bases, with 13 bases left in between. The CDR3 spells CASSLASGESSGNTIYF. Written as DNA, the CDR3 is TGCGCCAGCAGCTTGGCTTCAGGGGAAAGCTCTGGAAACACCATATATTTT.

The gene calls are TRBV29-1 and TRBJ2-4; TRBD1 is a possible D gene (6 bases). With 6 bases removed from V and 1 base from J, the gap between germline ends came to 10 bases. CDR1 and CDR2 from the germline V gene are SQVTM and ANQGSEA. The CDR3 has 13 amino acids. CDR3 loop: CSVQGMAKNIQYF. The DNA of the CDR3 is TGCAGCGTCCAGGGGATGGCCAAAAACATTCAGTACTTC.

This clone was seen more than once but under ten times. J is TRBJ1-6 and V is TRBV27; the D gene is possibly TRBD1 (5 bases). V gave up 6 bases and J gave up 6 bases, with 15 bases separating them. The germline CDR1 and CDR2 sequences are MNHEY and SMNVEV (reference sequence). The CDR3 sequence is 15 residues long. CDR3 DNA: TGTGCCAGCAGACCCCGTGCAGGGCCTAATTCACCCCTCCACTTT. Amino acid sequence: CASRPRAGPNSPLHF.

The chain links TRBV19 to TRBJ2-3; 14 positions match TRBD2. V lost 2 bases to trimming and J lost 5 bases; unmatched junction nucleotides: 9. Germline CDR1 is LNHDA and CDR2 is SQIVND (reference sequence). The CDR3 is 18 amino acids. In DNA, the CDR3 is TGTGCCAGTAGTATACCCGGGACTAGCGGGAGAACTCAAGATACGCAGTATTTT. This encodes CASSIPGTSGRTQDTQYF.

The V gene is TRBV6-1, the J gene TRBJ1-6, with no clear D. This CDR3 region has 15 residues. Germline CDR1 MNHNS, CDR2 SASEGT. V dropped 3 bases and J dropped 0 bases, with 6 bases sitting between them. The CDR3 coding sequence is TGTGCCAGCAGTGACGAGGGCTCCTATAATTCACCCCTCCACTTT. Its protein is CASSDEGSYNSPLHF.

The chain uses TRBV9 and TRBJ1-2; 8 bases map to TRBD1. V trimming: 4 bases; J trimming: 4 bases; junction bases outside the gene matches: 6. Germline CDR1 is SGDLS and CDR2 is YYNGEE. The CDR3 is 14 residues long. The CDR3 nucleotides read TGTGCCAGCAGCCCCAGACAGGGGCCCTATGGCTACACCTTC. It encodes CASSPRQGPYGYTF.

V gene TRBV5-4 combines with J gene TRBJ1-1; D gene ambiguous. The CDR3 runs 12 residues. Between the trimmed V and J ends, which lost 4 bases and 11 bases, there was a span of 15 bases. The germline CDR1 and CDR2 sequences are SGHNT and YYREEE (reference sequence). CDR3 sequence (DNA): TGTGCCAGCAGCACTTCGGCAGGCAACGCTTTCTTT. The encoded protein is CASSTSAGNAFF.

The CDR3 is CATSRDNRGETQYF. CDR3 nucleotides: TGTGCCACCAGCAGGGATAACAGGGGTGAGACCCAGTACTTC. This rearrangement joins TRBV15 to TRBJ2-5; 7 bases map to TRBD1. The V gene's germline CDR1 is LNHNV and CDR2 YYDKDF (reference sequence). Trimming took 3 bases from V and 5 from J; bases not matched to a gene: 6. This CDR3 is 14 amino acids long.

The chain uses TRBV4-1 and TRBJ2-1, with 9 positions matching TRBD2. The CDR3 has 16 amino acids. V lost 4 bases, J lost 9 bases, and 13 bases stayed unmatched. Looked up from germline, CDR1 is MGHRA and CDR2 is YSYEKL. CDR3 residues: CASSPVMGRGGGEQFF. The DNA for the CDR3 is TGCGCCAGCAGCCCCGTTATGGGGCGGGGGGGCGGTGAGCAGTTCTTC.

The V call is TRBV5-6, the J call TRBJ2-2; D gene uncertain. CDR3 length equals 16 residues. Germline V gene data show CDR1 as SGHDT and CDR2 as YYEEEE. V lost 1 base, J lost 3 bases, and 13 bases lay in between. The CDR3 DNA reads TGTGCCAGCAGCTTGATAAGCCAGGTCGACACCGGGGAGCTGTTTTTT. Protein: CASSLISQVDTGELFF.

V gene TRBV3-1 (or the pseudogene TRBV3-2) combines with J gene TRBJ2-1; 9 positions match TRBD2. V lost 6 bases to trimming and J lost 8 bases; unmatched junction nucleotides: 5. This CDR3 has 13 residues. Germline values: CDR1 LGHDT, CDR2 YNNKEL (reference sequence). The CDR3 region is CASRAGGRDEQFF. DNA for the CDR3: TGTGCCAGCAGAGCGGGGGGCCGGGATGAGCAGTTCTTC.

The V call is TRBV19, the J call TRBJ1-1, with D hard to call. The V end lost 2 bases, the J end lost 2 bases, and 6 bases lay between the germline ends. CDR3 length: 13 amino acids. Germline-derived CDR1 and CDR2 are LNHDA and SQIVND (reference sequence). The CDR3 DNA sequence: TGTGCCAGTAGTATAAGAGCTAACACTGAAGCTTTCTTT. It encodes CASSIRANTEAFF.

The chain couples TRBV3-1 (or the pseudogene TRBV3-2) to TRBJ1-5; 7 bases match TRBD1. CDR3 length: 14 residues. Trimming at V came to 4 bases and at J to 5 bases, leaving 5 bases not matched to a gene. The germline V gene has CDR1 LGHDT and CDR2 YNNKEL (reference sequence). In nucleotides, the CDR3 is TGTGCCAGCAGCCCCGACAGGGAAGATCAGCCCCAGCATTTT. This translates into CASSPDREDQPQHF.

This chain links TRBV19 with TRBJ1-1; D gene ambiguous. The CDR3 covers 13 residues. The V gene's germline CDR1 is LNHDA and CDR2 SQIVND (reference sequence). Trimming removed 3 bases from V and 4 bases from J, with 9 bases in between. CDR3 region: CASSMPKPTEAFF. CDR3 DNA: TGTGCCAGTAGTATGCCAAAGCCCACTGAAGCTTTCTTT.

The rearrangement uses TRBV12-5 and TRBJ1-1, with 8 positions matching TRBD1. CDR1 and CDR2 from the germline V gene are LGHNT and FRNRAP. The CDR3 loop spans 12 amino acids. Losses at the gene ends were 8 bases for V and 3 bases for J; bases not matched to a gene: 2. CDR3 DNA sequence: TGTGCTAGTCAGGGGGCGTACACTGAAGCTTTCTTT. Translation: CASQGAYTEAFF.

V usage is TRBV4-2 and J usage is TRBJ1-1; D not certain. There are 15 residues in the CDR3. Germline lookup yields CDR1 LGHNA and CDR2 YNFKEQ. V lost 0 bases and J 3 bases, leaving 11 bases between the germline ends. The CDR3 DNA sequence: TGTGCCAGCAGCCAAGAGGTCCTAGCGGACACTGAAGCTTTCTTT. It translates to CASSQEVLADTEAFF.

The chain links TRBV20-1 to TRBJ2-3, with a weak D call TRBD2 (5 bases). Trimming left V 3 bases short and J 0 bases short, with 10 bases between. The length of the CDR3 is 14 residues. Germline CDR1 and CDR2: DFQATT and SNEGSKA (reference sequence). The CDR3 DNA sequence: TGCAGTGCTAGTAGGGAGAAGAGCACAGATACGCAGTATTTT. This encodes CSASREKSTDTQYF.